The present entry profiles one T cell receptor beta chain with its context. What it binds is unknown. The sample originates from a study of neoadjuvant nivolumab and ipilimumab in lung cancer. General study points: Only a small number of samples underwent TCR sequencing. Resected-tumor TCR richness correlated positively with pretherapy blood richness. Only two of four nivolumab-treated tumors gained richness and clonality by surgery.

CDR1 MDHEN and CDR2 SYDVKM come from the germline V gene. The length of the CDR3 is 14 residues. V was trimmed by 2 bases and J by 0 bases, leaving 7 bases between them. This table comes from immunoSEQ multiplex PCR, and its TCRdb copy is limited to in-frame clones, with some not included. The repertoire holds some 17,000 clones, 70% to 80% seen once, with about 8.5% in the top ten. This receptor was identified in an adult with non-small cell lung cancer. Sequenced here: tumor tissue, sampled after neoadjuvant nivolumab, alone or with ipilimumab, at or shortly before surgery. The chain uses TRBV28 and TRBJ1-1, with D unresolved. CDR3 amino acids: CASSLPLMNTEAFF. CDR3 nucleotide sequence: TGTGCCAGCAGTTTACCCCTAATGAACACTGAAGCTTTCTTT.